These 21 T cell receptor beta chains were all obtained from the same sample, sequenced in a study of regulatory T cells in long-lasting Graves disease. Arm-PCR of CDR3 regions with iRepertoire HTBI primers generated TCR beta libraries. TCRdb re-called the multiplex PCR reads through MiXCR, storing one row per CDR3 protein. The data contain almost 350,000 distinct CDR3 sequences, roughly a fifth of them seen just once; the ten biggest clones take up just under 30%. Described time point: persistent/refractory GD, antithyroid drugs over 5 years with positive TRAb. From PBMCs, RNA was extracted and then used to make the TCR library. Sequenced material: peripheral blood mononuclear cells (PBMCs), taken when the disease was refractory, from a patient treated with antithyroid drugs. The receptors shown here come from a female donor with Graves disease.

This clonotype has more than one count but fewer than ten. The chain is built from TRBV20-1 and TRBJ2-7; 11 bases line up with TRBD2. V lost 0 bases, J lost 2 bases, and 3 bases stayed unmatched. CDR1 is DFQATT, CDR2 SNEGSKA, per germline (reference sequence). The CDR3 consists of 15 residues. CDR3 region: CSAREVLAGAYEQYF. CDR3 DNA: TGCAGTGCTAGAGAGGTACTAGCGGGGGCCTACGAGCAGTACTTC.

Only a few counts were recorded for this clonotype. This chain uses TRBV9 with TRBJ2-7, with 7 bases matching TRBD1. J was trimmed by 1 base and V by 3 bases; bases with no gene match: 13. The CDR3 extends over 17 amino acids. Germline V lookup: CDR1 SGDLS, CDR2 YYNGEE. In DNA, the CDR3 is TGTGCCAGCAGCGGGGGAATAGGGACAGCGAGTTCCTACGAGCAGTACTTC. Translation gives CASSGGIGTASSYEQYF.

This clonotype was seen ten or more times. This chain connects TRBV2 to TRBJ2-5; 8 bases align to TRBD1. The V gene end was trimmed by 5 bases and the J gene end by 5 bases; junction bases not matched to a gene: 7. CDR1 is SNHLY and CDR2 is FYNNEI in the germline V gene. The CDR3 has 14 amino acids. The DNA for the CDR3 is TGTGCCAGCAGTTCAGGGGGCCGCAGCGAGACCCAGTACTTC. It specifies CASSSGGRSETQYF.

This clonotype was detected a few times. The CDR3 sequence is CASSPRESAYEQYF. Written as DNA, the CDR3 is TGTGCCAGCAGCCCGCGGGAGTCTGCCTACGAGCAGTACTTC. V gene TRBV13 combines with J gene TRBJ2-7; 7 bases fit TRBD2. V gave up 5 bases and J gave up 2 bases; unmatched junction bases: 6. Germline V gives CDR1 PRHDT, CDR2 FYEKMQ (reference sequence). The CDR3 length is 14 residues.

V usage is TRBV29-1 and J usage is TRBJ1-3; no clear D gene. This CDR3 contains 15 residues. V lost 7 bases, J lost 0 bases, and 16 bases lay in between. CDR1 is SQVTM, CDR2 ANQGSEA, per germline. In DNA form, the CDR3 reads TGCAGCGGGAGCGATTACGGAGCCTCTGGAAACACCATATATTTT. It translates to CSGSDYGASGNTIYF.

V gene TRBV29-1 combines with J gene TRBJ1-2; D unresolved. This CDR3 region has 12 residues. Germline CDR1 and CDR2: SQVTM and ANQGSEA. Trimming took off 5 bases at V and 2 bases at J, with 9 bases between the two ends. The CDR3: CSVLGENYGYTF. CDR3 nucleotide sequence: TGCAGCGTTTTAGGAGAAAACTATGGCTACACCTTC.

This clonotype occurred many times. The genes are TRBV28 and TRBJ2-5, with D possibly TRBD2 on 5 matching bases. CDR3 length: 13 residues. The V gene's germline CDR1 is MDHEN and CDR2 SYDVKM. The V gene lost 6 bases and the J gene lost 7 bases, with 15 bases spanning the gap. The CDR3: CASSPAGKGTQYF. The CDR3 DNA reads TGTGCCAGCAGCCCCGCCGGGAAAGGGACCCAGTACTTC.

Only a few counts were recorded for this clonotype. The genes are TRBV6-5 and TRBJ2-1; D uncertain. V shed 0 bases and J shed 9 bases, with 12 bases lying between them. The CDR3 extends over 14 amino acids. CDR1 MNHEY and CDR2 SVGAGI come from the germline V gene. CDR3 nucleotides: TGTGCCAGCAGTTACTCCTCGCTCGCGTCTGAGCAGTTCTTC. Translation: CASSYSSLASEQFF.

This clonotype has at least ten counts. This chain connects TRBV7-2 to TRBJ1-5, with 9 bases aligning to TRBD1. V was clipped by 2 bases and J by 6 bases; unmatched bases: 5. This CDR3 spans 15 amino acids. Germline assignment: CDR1 SGHTA and CDR2 FQGNSA. The CDR3 DNA is TGTGCCAGCAGCTTACGGGGACAGGGCAGTCAGCCCCAGCATTTT. Translated: CASSLRGQGSQPQHF.

This clonotype came up a few times. This sequence joins TRBV25-1 and TRBJ2-7; D is possibly TRBD2 (5 bases). This CDR3 comprises 13 residues. Germline V gene data show CDR1 as MGHDK and CDR2 as SYGVNS. V lost 4 bases and J lost 3, with 10 bases in between. CDR3 sequence (DNA): TGTGCCAGCAGTGTTGATGGACTCTACGAGCAGTACTTC. Translated: CASSVDGLYEQYF.

Comments on this clonotype: A read error may explain this, as a much larger clone is one base away. V is TRBV28 and J is TRBJ2-6; D possibly uses TRBD1 or TRBD2 (5 bases each). This CDR3 has 15 residues. Germline V gives CDR1 MDHEN, CDR2 SYDVKM. CDR3 DNA sequence: TGTACCAGCAGTTTGGGACCTGCTGGGGCCAACGTCCTGACTTTC. It translates to CTSSLGPAGANVLTF.

The table lists this clonotype with many counts. V is TRBV5-1 and J is TRBJ2-2, with D possibly being TRBD1 or TRBD2 (5 bases each). The CDR3 length is 14 residues. Germline-derived CDR1 and CDR2 are SGHRS and YFSETQ. V lost 1 base and J lost 7, with 11 bases in between. The CDR3 region has the DNA TGCGCCAGCAGCTTGTGGGGGTCGGACGGGGAGCTGTTTTTT. It codes for CASSLWGSDGELFF.

In its sample, this clonotype was seen a few times. The rearrangement uses TRBV19 and TRBJ1-2; 7 bases are shared with TRBD1. Germline CDR1 is LNHDA and CDR2 is SQIVND (reference sequence). This CDR3 comprises 15 residues. V lost 9 bases and J lost 8; bases outside the gene matches: 18. The CDR3 DNA follows: TGTGCCAGCATGGCGAACACAGGGGACCCGCGGGGCTACACCTTC. It specifies CASMANTGDPRGYTF.

This clonotype came up many times. The CDR3 nucleotides are TGTGCCAGCAGTTACGCCTGGGACGAAGGCTCTGGAAACACCATATATTTT. It translates to CASSYAWDEGSGNTIYF. The rearrangement uses TRBV6-9 and TRBJ1-3; weak D call: TRBD1 (5 bases). Germline CDR1 MNHGY, CDR2 SVAAGI. The CDR3 has 17 residues. Deletions cut 3 bases from V and 0 bases from J, with 15 bases between.

This clonotype was seen only a few times. The CDR3 nucleotides are TGCAGTGCTAGAGTACGATCGGGTTCACCCCTCCACTTT. Its protein is CSARVRSGSPLHF. The chain couples TRBV20-1 to TRBJ1-6; unclear D gene. The CDR3 runs 13 residues. Between the trimmed V and J ends, which lost 1 base and 9 bases, there was a span of 10 bases. The germline V gene encodes CDR1 DFQATT and CDR2 SNEGSKA (reference sequence).

This clonotype was seen ten or more times. J is TRBJ1-2 and V is TRBV29-1, with 8 bases matching TRBD1. J lost 8 bases, V lost 5 bases, and 16 bases had no gene match. Per the germline V gene, CDR1 is SQVTM and CDR2 is ANQGSEA. The CDR3 has 15 amino acids. Written as DNA, the CDR3 is TGCAGCGTTAATCCGCCGGACAGGGATGTAGAAGGCTACACCTTC. It specifies CSVNPPDRDVEGYTF.

This sequence joins TRBV7-8 and TRBJ2-1; the match to TRBD1 covers 10 bases. The CDR3 spans 13 residues. The germline V gene has CDR1 SGHVS and CDR2 FQNEAQ. With V trimmed by 8 bases and J by 8 bases, 6 bases remained unmatched. The DNA for the CDR3 is TGTGCCAGCCGGGACAGGGGCACATATGAGCAGTTCTTC. It is translated as CASRDRGTYEQFF.

V is TRBV27 and J is TRBJ1-6; no firm D call. The CDR3 runs to 14 residues. V was pared by 3 bases and J by 6 bases, with 9 bases between. CDR1 is MNHEY and CDR2 is SMNVEV in the germline V gene (reference sequence). The CDR3, as DNA: TGTGCCAGCAGTTTCGTGGGGAGTAATTCACCCCTCCACTTT. It codes for CASSFVGSNSPLHF.

The count of this clonotype is one. Just one base apart from a much larger clone, this may be a read error. The V and J genes are TRBV28 and TRBJ2-4; D is unresolved. Germline assignment: CDR1 MDHEN and CDR2 SYDVKM. The CDR3 length is 15 residues. DNA for the CDR3: TGTGCCAGCACATCTGTGGGGATAGCCAAAACCATTCAGTACTTC. Its protein is CASTSVGIAKTIQYF.

V usage is TRBV29-1 and J usage is TRBJ2-4; perhaps D is TRBD1 or TRBD2 (5 bases each). The CDR3 covers 14 residues. Germline V gene sequence: CDR1 SQVTM, CDR2 ANQGSEA. V was cut by 6 bases and J by 0 bases, with 12 bases left in between. CDR3 amino acids: CSVGPSLAKNIQYF. CDR3 coding DNA: TGCAGCGTGGGACCTTCTCTAGCCAAAAACATTCAGTACTTC.

This clonotype was picked up many times. V is TRBV18 and J is TRBJ2-7, with D perhaps matching TRBD1 (7 bases). Germline V gene sequence: CDR1 KGHSH, CDR2 LQKENI. The V end lost 8 bases, the J end lost 3 bases, and 17 bases lay between the germline ends. The CDR3 spans 14 residues. CDR3 sequence: CASGRGAGLYEQYF. CDR3 nucleotides: TGTGCCAGCGGCAGGGGGGCAGGGCTCTACGAGCAGTACTTC.